The sample holds a few counts of the clone carrying this T cell receptor (beta chain). Within the sample, other DNA sequences also encode this same CDR3. Under the authors' procedure: Reference gene primer amplification yielded estimated nucleated cell counts. The data were produced by immunoSEQ multiplex PCR, yet TCRdb's version contains in-frame clones alone and is incomplete. From that table come the V and J calls and clone size; the DNA was used to work out D and trimming. The sample contains over 200,000 clones, 88% of which appear only once. This specimen comes from a study of blood T cell repertoires in COVID-19. On the study more broadly: The samples span acute and convalescent COVID-19 from the United States, Italy and Spain. PBMCs, B-cell-depleted T cells, or T cells were the source of the cDNA or gDNA that made up the material.

Trimming took 3 bases from V and 1 from J; bases not matched to a gene: 3. Per the germline V gene, CDR1 is SGDLS and CDR2 is YYNGEE. CDR3 length: 14 amino acids. The TCR comes from a man younger than 30 with active or convalescent COVID-19. The chain combines TRBV9 with TRBJ2-7; 8 bases are a match to TRBD2. Input material: peripheral blood. For the CDR3, the DNA is TGTGCCAGCAGCGCTACTAGCGGTTCCTACGAGCAGTACTTC. Its protein product is CASSATSGSYEQYF.